These T cell receptor beta chains were read from a single sample in a study of tumor-infiltrating lymphocytes in primary liver carcinoma. One entry per CDR3 protein, called by TCRdb with MiXCR from the multiplex PCR reads. Of 100,000 to 120,000 distinct CDR3 sequences in the sample, approximately 78% were seen once. The sequenced material came from liver tumor tissue from sampling region 3. These receptors came from a man aged 40-50 years with primary liver carcinoma and hepatitis B virus infection. CDR3s include the opening cysteine and the closing phenylalanine or tryptophan. A D gene is named only where the DNA matches it firmly. Rows may omit the clone size; those that give it use once, few, many or a size class.

CDR3nt | CDR3aa | j_gene | v_gene | abundance | d_gene
TGCGCCAGCAGCCAAGATAGAGACAGCGGCTACAATGAGCAGTTCTTC | CASSQDRDSGYNEQFF | TRBJ2-1 | TRBV4-3 | few | NA
TGTGCCAGCAGGCAGGGCGTATCCAATGAGCAGTTCTTC | CASRQGVSNEQFF | TRBJ2-1 | TRBV2 | few | NA
TGTGCCAGCAGTTCGGTTTTGAGAGATACGCAGTATTTT | CASSSVLRDTQYF | TRBJ2-3 | TRBV28 | many | NA
TGTGACAGCAGTGGGCAGCTTCACACCGGGGAGCTGTTTTTT | CDSSGQLHTGELFF | TRBJ2-2 | TRBV25-1 | NA | NA
TGTGCCAGCAGCCCCCTACTAGAAAGCACAGATACGCAGTATTTT | CASSPLLESTDTQYF | TRBJ2-3 | TRBV7-8 | many | NA
TGCGCTAACGGCTTGGGAAGGACTAGCGGGAGGGCCTGGGAGACCCAGTACTTC | CANGLGRTSGRAWETQYF | TRBJ2-5 | TRBV5-1 | once | TRBD2
TGTGCCAGTAGTACGGAGCAAGAGACCCAGTACTTC | CASSTEQETQYF | TRBJ2-5 | TRBV5-4 | NA | NA
TGTGCCATCAGTCAAGCAGATTTGAACACCGAAGCTTTCTTT | CAISQADLNTEAFF | TRBJ1-1 | TRBV14 | NA | NA
TGCAGCGCGTGGGTAGCGGGAGGGTGGACCGGGGAGCGGTTTTTT | CSAWVAGGWTGERFF | TRBJ2-2 | TRBV29-1 | NA | TRBD2
TGTGCCAGCAGCTTAGTGGATACGCCCCAGCATTTT | CASSLVDTPQHF | TRBJ1-5 | TRBV7-9 | NA | NA
TGTACCAGCAGCTTATATCTAAGGGCAAACACTGAAGCTTTCTTT | CTSSLYLRANTEAFF | TRBJ1-1 | TRBV11-3 | NA | NA
TGTGCCAGCAGACGTAGACTAGCGATGATCACCGGGGGGCTGTTTTTT | CASRRRLAMITGGLFF | TRBJ2-2 | TRBV5-6 | NA | TRBD2
TGTGCCGGCAGCGGGGTCCGGACTAGTGGGAGGGCCCTGACAGATACGCAGTATTTT | CAGSGVRTSGRALTDTQYF | TRBJ2-3 | TRBV11-1 | NA | TRBD2
TGCGCCAGCAACCAATTCCCCACCCCGGCGGATAATGAGCAGTTCTTC | CASNQFPTPADNEQFF | TRBJ2-1 | TRBV4-3 | NA | NA
TGTGCCAGCAGCTTTGTGACTGGCGGGGGCACCGAGGAGCTGTTTTTT | CASSFVTGGGTEELFF | TRBJ2-2 | TRBV11-2 | NA | NA
TGTGCCAGCATCTTAGCGACAGGGGGCACCGGGGAGCTATTTTTT | CASILATGGTGELFF | TRBJ2-2 | TRBV11-3 | NA | TRBD1
TGTGTCAGCAGTTTCGTCTACGAGCAGTACTTC | CVSSFVYEQYF | TRBJ2-7 | TRBV6-2/TRBV6-3 | NA | NA
TGTGCCAGCAGCTTAGGGCCGGTGAGTGAAAGCTCCTACGAGCGGTACTTC | CASSLGPVSESSYERYF | TRBJ2-7 | TRBV11-1 | NA | NA
TGCGCCAGCAGTTTCGATGATACGCAGCATTTT | CASSFDDTQHF | TRBJ1-5 | TRBV2 | NA | NA
TGTGCCAGCATTTCGTCGCTAGCCGACTACGAGCAGTACTTC | CASISSLADYEQYF | TRBJ2-7 | TRBV6-2/TRBV6-3 | NA | NA
TGCAGCGCCGGAGGGGAAGCGAATCAACCACAGCATTTT | CSAGGEANQPQHF | TRBJ1-5 | TRBV29-1 | NA | NA
TGTGCCATTAGCTTAGGGGTCAGCAACAATGAGCATTTCTTC | CAISLGVSNNEHFF | TRBJ2-1 | TRBV11-3 | NA | NA
TGCGCCAGCAGCCTCACACATGTTACAGGGTCTGGACACACCATATATTTT | CASSLTHVTGSGHTIYF | TRBJ1-3 | TRBV4-1 | once | NA
TGTACCAGCAGCTGGGTGATGGGGCCCCCGCATTTT | CTSSWVMGPPHF | TRBJ1-5 | TRBV5-8 | NA | NA
TGTGCCAGTAGCATGACAGGGACGGATACCCAGTACTTC | CASSMTGTDTQYF | TRBJ2-5 | TRBV12-3/TRBV12-4 | NA | TRBD1
TGTGCCAGCAGCTTGGGGCCAGCGGGTATGTACAATGAACAGTTCTTC | CASSLGPAGMYNEQFF | TRBJ2-1 | TRBV5-8 | NA | NA
TGCAGCGTTGGGGCGGGGCAGCCTCAGCATTTT | CSVGAGQPQHF | TRBJ1-5 | TRBV29-1 | once | NA
TGTGCCAGCAGTGCCGTAGAGGGATCGATAAACAATGAGCAGTTCTTC | CASSAVEGSINNEQFF | TRBJ2-1 | TRBV14 | NA | NA
TGCGCCAGCAGCTTGAGGGGCAGTTGGGAATCTGAGTACTTC | CASSLRGSWESEYF | TRBJ2-7 | TRBV5-1 | NA | NA
TGTGCCAGTAGCCCCGTCCTTTGGGACGGCAATAGTAATCAGCCCCAGCATTTT | CASSPVLWDGNSNQPQHF | TRBJ1-5 | TRBV12-3/TRBV12-4 | NA | NA
TGTGCCAGCAGTACGGGACAGTCATGTGGCTACAACTTC | CASSTGQSCGYNF | TRBJ1-2 | TRBV6-1 | NA | TRBD1
TGTGCCAGCACCAGGCCTGGACAGAATACCGGGGACCTGTTTTTT | CASTRPGQNTGDLFF | TRBJ2-2 | TRBV7-9 | NA | NA
TGCAGCGTTGTGGAAGGTCTGGGTGAAAAACTGTTTTTT | CSVVEGLGEKLFF | TRBJ1-4 | TRBV29-1 | NA | NA
TGTGCCAGTAGCTCTGGGGGAAGCTCCATTGGAGCCCGCACAGATACGCAGTATTTT | CASSSGGSSIGARTDTQYF | TRBJ2-3 | TRBV11-1 | few | NA
TGTGCCAGCAGCTCGGGGTCCGGTGGGAGGTATGAGCAGTTCTTC | CASSSGSGGRYEQFF | TRBJ2-1 | TRBV11-2 | NA | NA
TGCACCATATACACGACAGGGGGTACCTACGAGCAGTACTTC | CTIYTTGGTYEQYF | TRBJ2-7 | TRBV10-2 | NA | TRBD1
TGCACCAGCAGCCAAACTAGCGGTACCTCCTACGAGCAGTACTTC | CTSSQTSGTSYEQYF | TRBJ2-7 | TRBV4-1 | NA | TRBD2
TGTGCCAGCAGTGTGACAGGGAAGGCCACTGAAGCTCTCTTT | CASSVTGKATEALF | TRBJ1-1 | TRBV6-5 | NA | TRBD1
TGTGCCAGCAGCTTGGACCTCAATGAGCAGTTCTTC | CASSLDLNEQFF | TRBJ2-1 | TRBV5-5 | many | NA
TGCAGTGCTAGAGGGACTAATGAAAAACTGTTTTTT | CSARGTNEKLFF | TRBJ1-4 | TRBV20-1 | NA | NA
TGTCCCAGCAGCCCCGGGGGGGCGAACACCGGGGAGCTGTTTTTT | CPSSPGGANTGELFF | TRBJ2-2 | TRBV6-6 | NA | TRBD2
TGTGCCAGCAACAGTGACTCTAGTACAGATACGCAGTATTTT | CASNSDSSTDTQYF | TRBJ2-3 | TRBV6-2/TRBV6-3 | NA | NA
TGTGCCAGCAGTTTAGTCTCAGGCCAAGGAATTGAATCTTTCTTT | CASSLVSGQGIESFF | TRBJ1-1 | TRBV12-3/TRBV12-4 | NA | NA